This T cell receptor (beta chain) was captured in a study of blood T cell repertoires in COVID-19. Background on the study: The origin of the acute and convalescent COVID-19 samples was the United States, Italy and Spain. The analysed material was cDNA or gDNA that came from T cells, B-cell-depleted T cells, or PBMCs.

Original data processing: Estimation of nucleated cell counts was performed using reference gene primer amplification. The data were produced by immunoSEQ multiplex PCR, yet TCRdb's version contains in-frame clones alone and is incomplete. The V and J calls and clone size were taken over from that table, and D and trimming were inferred from the DNA. The top ten hold roughly 4% of the sample, which has 65,000 to 75,000 clones, roughly nine tenths seen once. Input material: peripheral blood. The source is a man in his fifties with active COVID-19.

The CDR3 is CASSPQNLAKNIQYF. The CDR3, as DNA: TGTGCCAGCAGTCCACAAAACCTAGCCAAAAACATTCAGTACTTC. This chain uses TRBV27 with TRBJ2-4; the D is unclear. Looked up from germline, CDR1 is MNHEY and CDR2 is SMNVEV (reference sequence). V was trimmed by 5 bases and J by 0 bases, leaving 11 bases between them. The CDR3 length is 15 residues.